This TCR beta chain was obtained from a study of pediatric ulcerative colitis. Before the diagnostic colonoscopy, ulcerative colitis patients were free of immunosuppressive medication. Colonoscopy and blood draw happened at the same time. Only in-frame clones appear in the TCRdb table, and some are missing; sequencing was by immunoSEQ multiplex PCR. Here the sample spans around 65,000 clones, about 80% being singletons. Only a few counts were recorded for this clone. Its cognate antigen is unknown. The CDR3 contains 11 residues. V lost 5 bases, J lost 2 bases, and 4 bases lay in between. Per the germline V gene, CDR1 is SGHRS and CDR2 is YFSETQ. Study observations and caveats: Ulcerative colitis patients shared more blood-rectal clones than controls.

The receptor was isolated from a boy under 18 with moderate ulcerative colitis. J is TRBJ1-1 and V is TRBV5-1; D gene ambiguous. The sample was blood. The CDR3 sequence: CASSENTEAFF. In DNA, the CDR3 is TGCGCCAGCAGTGAAAACACTGAAGCTTTCTTT.